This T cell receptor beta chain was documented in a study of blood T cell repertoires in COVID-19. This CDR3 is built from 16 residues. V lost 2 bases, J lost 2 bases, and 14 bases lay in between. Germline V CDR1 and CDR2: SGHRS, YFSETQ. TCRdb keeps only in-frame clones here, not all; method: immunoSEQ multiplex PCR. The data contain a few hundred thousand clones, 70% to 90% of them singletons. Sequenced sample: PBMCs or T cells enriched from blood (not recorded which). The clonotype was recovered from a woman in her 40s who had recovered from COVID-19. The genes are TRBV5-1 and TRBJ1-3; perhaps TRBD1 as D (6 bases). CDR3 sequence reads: CASSFAPTGTGNTIYF. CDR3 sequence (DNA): TGCGCCAGCAGCTTTGCCCCTACAGGGACTGGAAACACCATATATTTT.